This T cell receptor beta chain was sequenced for a study of PD-L1 blockade in urothelial cancer. Study-wide background: Investigators checked blood 3 weeks (second dose) and 6 weeks after treatment start.

Time point defined: pretreatment peripheral blood. Libraries were prepared by immunoSEQ multiplex PCR; TCRdb keeps only in-frame clonotypes and omits some of them. The table records 100,000 to 150,000 clones, less than 85% of them present only once. V gave up 2 bases and J gave up 6 bases; unmatched junction bases: 9. The CDR3 has 16 residues. Germline V gene data show CDR1 as MNHEY and CDR2 as SVGAGI. The specimen comprised PBMCs, sampled around atezolizumab (anti-PD-L1) treatment. V is TRBV6-5 and J is TRBJ2-4, with 8 bases fitting TRBD2. This clonotype was sampled from a man aged 45-65 years with urothelial cancer. The CDR3 is CASSYGPGLGINIQYF. The CDR3 DNA reads TGTGCCAGCAGTTACGGTCCGGGACTAGGGATAAACATTCAGTACTTC.